Listed below are T cell receptor beta chains from one sample, sequenced in a study of T cells after yellow fever vaccination. TCRdb independently ran MiXCR on the 5' RACE reads; one entry per CDR3 protein. The sample lists some 600,000 distinct CDR3 sequences; 12% were seen once. Sample: PBMCs, taken on the day of the yellow fever booster vaccination. The receptors were gathered from a young man who received the YFV17D yellow fever vaccine. The CDR3 runs from the conserved cysteine through the conserved F or W. The D gene is left open where the match is weak. Only some rows state a clone size, as once, few, many or a class for expanded clones.

j_call: TRBJ2-1
v_call: TRBV5-1
d_call: TRBD2
clone_size: NA
cdr3_nt: TGCGCCAGCAGCACACTAGCGGGTTTCCCCAATGAGCAGTTCTTC
cdr3_aa: CASSTLAGFPNEQFF

j_call: TRBJ1-1
v_call: TRBV28
d_call: NA
clone_size: NA
cdr3_nt: TGTGCCAGCAGTTTCGGGGTGAACACTGGAGCTTTCTTT
cdr3_aa: CASSFGVNTGAFF

j_call: TRBJ2-1
v_call: TRBV29-1
d_call: TRBD2
clone_size: few
cdr3_nt: TGCAGCGTGGGACTAGTCTTGGACAATGAGCAGTTCTTC
cdr3_aa: CSVGLVLDNEQFF

j_call: TRBJ2-1
v_call: TRBV7-2
d_call: NA
clone_size: NA
cdr3_nt: TGTGCCAGCAGCTTACTCGGGCAACCGAGCTCCTACAATGAGCAGTTCTTC
cdr3_aa: CASSLLGQPSSYNEQFF

j_call: TRBJ2-3
v_call: TRBV15
d_call: NA
clone_size: NA
cdr3_nt: TGTGCCACCAGCGCTGGGGTCACTAGCACAGATACGCAGTATTTT
cdr3_aa: CATSAGVTSTDTQYF

j_call: TRBJ2-2
v_call: TRBV7-9
d_call: NA
clone_size: few
cdr3_nt: TGTGCCAGCAGCCCCTACTCAGGGGAGCTGTTTTTT
cdr3_aa: CASSPYSGELFF

j_call: TRBJ2-1
v_call: TRBV5-6
d_call: TRBD1
clone_size: many
cdr3_nt: TGTGCCAGCAGCCGGGACAGCAGTAACAATGAGCAGTTCTTC
cdr3_aa: CASSRDSSNNEQFF

j_call: TRBJ2-1
v_call: TRBV29-1
d_call: NA
clone_size: few
cdr3_nt: TGCAGCGTTGTTGAGTGGGCGCCCCCCGCAGGGGACAATGAGCAGTTCTTC
cdr3_aa: CSVVEWAPPAGDNEQFF

j_call: TRBJ1-5
v_call: TRBV18
d_call: NA
clone_size: NA
cdr3_nt: TGTGCCAGCTCACCAGTACAGGATCAGCCCCAGCATTTT
cdr3_aa: CASSPVQDQPQHF

j_call: TRBJ2-2
v_call: TRBV20-1
d_call: NA
clone_size: NA
cdr3_nt: TGCAGTGCTAGAAACGGGAGAGTGGCCGGGGAGCTGTTTTTT
cdr3_aa: CSARNGRVAGELFF

j_call: TRBJ2-2
v_call: TRBV28
d_call: TRBD1
clone_size: NA
cdr3_nt: TGTGCCAGCAGTACCAGGACAGGAAACACCGGGGAGCTGTTTTTT
cdr3_aa: CASSTRTGNTGELFF

j_call: TRBJ2-5
v_call: TRBV28
d_call: TRBD1
clone_size: few
cdr3_nt: TGTGCCAGCACCACCACGGACAGGCCTACCCAGTACTTC
cdr3_aa: CASTTTDRPTQYF

j_call: TRBJ2-1
v_call: TRBV5-1
d_call: NA
clone_size: many
cdr3_nt: TGCGCCAGCAGCTTCCCGGACCGAGGGTACAATGAGCAGTTCTTC
cdr3_aa: CASSFPDRGYNEQFF

j_call: TRBJ2-1
v_call: TRBV11-3
d_call: NA
clone_size: few
cdr3_nt: TGTGCCAGCAGCGCTACGCGTTCCCGGTTTGGGGAGCAGTTCTTC
cdr3_aa: CASSATRSRFGEQFF

j_call: TRBJ2-3
v_call: TRBV7-9
d_call: NA
clone_size: NA
cdr3_nt: TGTGCCAGCAGCCAGCGTGGAGTCAGCGGCACAGATACGCAGTATTTT
cdr3_aa: CASSQRGVSGTDTQYF

j_call: TRBJ2-5
v_call: TRBV7-2
d_call: NA
clone_size: NA
cdr3_nt: TGTGCCAGCAGCTTGGGTCCAGGGCTGGGGGAGACCCAGTACTTC
cdr3_aa: CASSLGPGLGETQYF

j_call: TRBJ2-5
v_call: TRBV6-2/TRBV6-3
d_call: TRBD2
clone_size: few
cdr3_nt: TGTGCCAGCAGTTACTCCCGGACTAGCGGGAATTTGCTGGAGACCCAGTACTTC
cdr3_aa: CASSYSRTSGNLLETQYF

j_call: TRBJ2-5
v_call: TRBV12-3/TRBV12-4
d_call: NA
clone_size: many
cdr3_nt: TGTGCCAGCAGCCCGGACTACAACCAAGAGACCCAGTACTTC
cdr3_aa: CASSPDYNQETQYF

j_call: TRBJ2-7
v_call: TRBV3-1
d_call: NA
clone_size: once
cdr3_nt: TGTGCCAGCAGCCAAGGACTAGTTACCTACGAGCAGTACTTC
cdr3_aa: CASSQGLVTYEQYF

j_call: TRBJ2-2
v_call: TRBV18
d_call: NA
clone_size: NA
cdr3_nt: TGTGCCAGCTCACCGGCAAGTTCGGGTGCCCCCGGGGAGCTGTTTTTT
cdr3_aa: CASSPASSGAPGELFF

j_call: TRBJ1-3
v_call: TRBV27
d_call: NA
clone_size: few
cdr3_nt: TGTGCCAGCAGTGCCGTCGGGGGGCCAGGGTCTGGAAACACCATATATTTT
cdr3_aa: CASSAVGGPGSGNTIYF

j_call: TRBJ2-2
v_call: TRBV10-3
d_call: NA
clone_size: few
cdr3_nt: TGTGCCATCTGCAAGACTCAAGCCGGGGAGCTGTTTTTT
cdr3_aa: CAICKTQAGELFF

j_call: TRBJ2-2
v_call: TRBV4-1
d_call: NA
clone_size: few
cdr3_nt: TGCGCCAGCAGCCAAGGAGTAGAGACTTACACCGGGGAGCTGTTTTTT
cdr3_aa: CASSQGVETYTGELFF